The 14 T cell receptor beta chains listed next were all sequenced from one sample in a study of OX40 agonist ivuxolimab in advanced cancers. The data were produced by immunoSEQ multiplex PCR, yet TCRdb's version contains in-frame clones alone and is incomplete. The sample shows around 80,000 clones, around 83% of them seen only once. The source material was CD4+ or CD8+ T cells sorted from blood, sampled in a trial of the OX40 agonist ivuxolimab. These TCRs come from an adult with an advanced solid tumor such as melanoma, head and neck, liver or kidney cancer.

This chain uses TRBV6-5 with TRBJ2-5; 9 bases match TRBD2. Germline V lookup: CDR1 MNHEY, CDR2 SVGAGI. J was trimmed by 5 bases and V by 5 bases; bases with no gene match: 6. The CDR3 spans 14 residues. In DNA, the CDR3 is TGTGCCAGCAGTCTTAGCGGGAGAGGGGAGACCCAGTACTTC. Its protein product is CASSLSGRGETQYF.

The sample holds one count of this clone. The chain links TRBV7-2 to TRBJ1-1, with a weak D call TRBD1 (6 bases). Germline CDR1 and CDR2: SGHTA and FQGNSA. The CDR3 sequence is 15 residues long. Trimming left V 1 base short and J 3 bases short, with 12 bases between. The chain's CDR3 is CASSLVGQGYTEAFF. CDR3 DNA: TGTGCCAGCAGCTTAGTTGGTCAGGGGTACACTGAAGCTTTCTTT.

This clone was found a few times. The chain recombines TRBV2 with TRBJ1-2; perhaps TRBD1 as D (6 bases). The CDR3 is made up of 12 amino acids. Germline V gene sequence: CDR1 SNHLY, CDR2 FYNNEI. The V end lost 3 bases, the J end lost 8 bases, and 10 bases lay between the germline ends. Written as DNA, the CDR3 is TGTGCCAGCAGTGACAGGGGATACGGCTACACCTTC. This encodes CASSDRGYGYTF.

The rearrangement uses TRBV6-6 and TRBJ1-5; unclear D gene. CDR3 length equals 13 residues. V lost 7 bases to trimming and J lost 2 bases, with 9 bases between them. CDR1 is MNHNY, CDR2 SVGAGI, per germline (reference sequence). CDR3 DNA sequence: TGTGCCAGCACCCCCCAGGGCAATCAGCCCCAGCATTTT. It specifies CASTPQGNQPQHF.

The chain's CDR3 is CASSYAGHEQFF. The CDR3 coding sequence is TGTGCCAGCAGTTACGCGGGGCATGAGCAGTTCTTC. The rearrangement links TRBV6-5 to TRBJ2-1; D possibly corresponds to TRBD2 (6 bases). This CDR3 is built from 12 residues. Between the trimmed V and J ends, which lost 2 bases and 8 bases, there was a span of 7 bases. The germline V gene has CDR1 MNHEY and CDR2 SVGAGI.

This chain connects TRBV14 to TRBJ2-6; D unclear. V gave up 4 bases and J gave up 0 bases, with 4 bases separating them. The CDR3 covers 14 residues. Germline CDR1 and CDR2: SGHDN and FVKESK. The DNA for the CDR3 is TGTGCCAGCAGCCCCTACTCTGGGGCCAACGTCCTGACTTTC. Amino acid sequence: CASSPYSGANVLTF. Drawing the rest from reference TRBV14 and TRBJ2-6, the complete variable domain is EAGVTQFPSHSVIEKGQTVTLRCDPISGHDNLYWYRRVMGKEIKFLLHFVKESKQDESGMPNNRFLAERTGGTYSTLKVQPAELEDSGVYFCASSPYSGANVLTFGAGSRLTVL.

The chain carries TRBV7-2 and TRBJ2-7, with D possibly TRBD2 on 6 matching bases. Germline CDR1 is SGHTA and CDR2 is FQGNSA. The V end was cut by 8 bases, the J end by 3 bases, with 20 bases between. The CDR3 loop spans 15 amino acids. The CDR3 loop is CASAPGSGLRYEQYF. CDR3 nucleotide sequence: TGTGCCAGCGCTCCCGGCAGCGGACTACGCTACGAGCAGTACTTC.

The rearrangement uses TRBV17 and TRBJ2-3. TRBV17 is treated as an ORF (open reading frame) with a function not yet certain. The CDR3 is made up of 12 amino acids. The CDR3 is CASSLSADTQYF. The CDR3 DNA follows: TGTGCCAGCAGCTTATCCGCAGATACGCAGTATTTT.

The chain couples TRBV7-9 to TRBJ1-1; 7 nucleotides match TRBD1. The CDR3 consists of 14 residues. Germline lookup yields CDR1 SEHNR and CDR2 FQNEAQ (reference sequence). The V segment lost 1 base and the J segment 7 bases; nucleotides outside the gene matches: 6. The DNA for the CDR3 is TGTGCCAGCAGCTTAGGTTGGGACAGAATTGAAGCTTTCTTT. Amino acids: CASSLGWDRIEAFF.

The DNA of the CDR3 is TGTGCCAGCAGCTCGACCTTACTAGCGGGAGAATACAATGAGCAGTTCTTC. This encodes CASSSTLLAGEYNEQFF. The V call is TRBV11-2, the J call TRBJ2-1, with 11 bases that match TRBD2. The CDR3 runs to 17 residues. Germline V gene sequence: CDR1 SGHAT, CDR2 FQNNGV. After removal of 4 bases from V and 4 bases from J, the junction contained 9 bases not matched to a gene.

The chain uses TRBV7-3 and TRBJ2-3, with 9 nucleotides matching TRBD1. V was clipped by 5 bases and J by 3 bases; unmatched bases: 3. The CDR3 covers 14 residues. Germline V gene sequence: CDR1 SGHTA, CDR2 FQGTGA. The CDR3 region is CASSPGTGTDTQYF. Here the CDR3 DNA reads TGTGCCAGCAGCCCCGGGACAGGGACAGATACGCAGTATTTT.

The rearrangement joins TRBV6-5 to TRBJ1-1; D may be TRBD1 (5 bases). CDR3 size: 14 residues. With 4 bases removed from V and 7 bases from J, the gap between germline ends came to 16 bases. Germline V gives CDR1 MNHEY, CDR2 SVGAGI. CDR3 coding DNA: TGTGCCAGCAGTTCACCCCCCAGGGTTGGTGAAGCTTTCTTT. Translation gives CASSSPPRVGEAFF.

This clone was detected once. This sequence joins TRBV7-6 and TRBJ2-4; 14 nucleotides match TRBD2. The CDR3 loop spans 16 amino acids. With V trimmed by 0 bases and J by 6 bases, 1 base remained unmatched. Germline CDR1 reads SGHVS; CDR2 reads FNYEAQ. The CDR3 DNA follows: TGTGCCAGCAGCTTAGCCGGGACTAGCGGGGGAAACATTCAGTACTTC. Its protein is CASSLAGTSGGNIQYF.

CDR3 in amino acids: CASSVGLAGLSTDTQYF. The CDR3 DNA is TGTGCCAGCAGTGTAGGGCTAGCGGGATTGTCCACAGATACGCAGTATTTT. The gene calls are TRBV6-1 and TRBJ2-3; 9 nucleotides match TRBD2. Germline V lookup: CDR1 MNHNS, CDR2 SASEGT. The CDR3 contains 17 residues. The V and J ends lost 4 bases and 2 bases, in that order; junction bases with no gene match: 10.